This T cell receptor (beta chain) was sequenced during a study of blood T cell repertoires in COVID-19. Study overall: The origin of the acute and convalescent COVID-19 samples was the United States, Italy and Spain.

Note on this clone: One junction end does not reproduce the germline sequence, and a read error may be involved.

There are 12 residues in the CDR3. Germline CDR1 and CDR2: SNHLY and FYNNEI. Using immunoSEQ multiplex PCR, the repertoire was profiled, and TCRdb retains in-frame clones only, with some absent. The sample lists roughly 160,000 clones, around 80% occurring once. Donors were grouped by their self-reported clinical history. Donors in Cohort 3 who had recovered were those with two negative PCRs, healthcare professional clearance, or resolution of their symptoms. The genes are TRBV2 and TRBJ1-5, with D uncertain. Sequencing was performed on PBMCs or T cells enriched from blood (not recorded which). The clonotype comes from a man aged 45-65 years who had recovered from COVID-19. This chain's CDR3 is CASSEPAGVSIF. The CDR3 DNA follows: TGTGCCAGCAGTGAACCGGCAGGCGTTTCGATTTTT.